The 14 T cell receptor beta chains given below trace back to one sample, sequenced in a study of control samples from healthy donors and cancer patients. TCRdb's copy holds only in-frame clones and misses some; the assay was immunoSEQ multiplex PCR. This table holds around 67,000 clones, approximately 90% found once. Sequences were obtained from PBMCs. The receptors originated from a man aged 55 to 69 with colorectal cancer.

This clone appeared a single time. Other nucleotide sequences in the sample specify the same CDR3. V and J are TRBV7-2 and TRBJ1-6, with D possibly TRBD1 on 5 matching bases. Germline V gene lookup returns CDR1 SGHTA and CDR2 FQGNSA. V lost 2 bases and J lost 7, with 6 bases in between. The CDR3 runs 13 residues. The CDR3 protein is CASSLTGNSPLHF. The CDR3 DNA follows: TGTGCCAGCAGCTTAACAGGAAATTCACCCCTCCACTTT.

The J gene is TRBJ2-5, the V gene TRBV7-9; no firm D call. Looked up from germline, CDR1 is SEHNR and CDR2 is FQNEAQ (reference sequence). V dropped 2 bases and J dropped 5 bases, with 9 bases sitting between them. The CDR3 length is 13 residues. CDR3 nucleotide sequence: TGTGCCAGCAGCTTATTCATCGACGAGACCCAGTACTTC. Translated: CASSLFIDETQYF.

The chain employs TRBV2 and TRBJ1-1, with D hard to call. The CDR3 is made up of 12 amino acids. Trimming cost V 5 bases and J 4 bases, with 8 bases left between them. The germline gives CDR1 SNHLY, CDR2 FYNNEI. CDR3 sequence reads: CASSRRSTEAFF. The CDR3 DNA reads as TGTGCCAGCAGTAGACGGTCCACTGAAGCTTTCTTT.

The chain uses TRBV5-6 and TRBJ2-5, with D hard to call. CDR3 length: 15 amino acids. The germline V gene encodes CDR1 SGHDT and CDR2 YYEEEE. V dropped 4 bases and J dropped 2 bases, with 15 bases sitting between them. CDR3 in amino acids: CASSPLMAAQETQYF. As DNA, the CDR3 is TGTGCCAGCAGCCCGCTAATGGCTGCGCAAGAGACCCAGTACTTC.

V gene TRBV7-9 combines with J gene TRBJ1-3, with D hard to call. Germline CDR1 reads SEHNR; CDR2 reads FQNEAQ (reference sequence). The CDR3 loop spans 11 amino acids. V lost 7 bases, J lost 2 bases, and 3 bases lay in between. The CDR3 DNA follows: TGTGCCAGCACGCCTGGAAACACCATATATTTT. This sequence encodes CASTPGNTIYF.

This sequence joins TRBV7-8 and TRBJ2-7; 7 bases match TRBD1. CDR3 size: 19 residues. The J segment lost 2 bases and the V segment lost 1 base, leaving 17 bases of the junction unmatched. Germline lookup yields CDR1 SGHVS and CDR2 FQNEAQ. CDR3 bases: TGTGCCAGCAGCTTAGGAAAGACAGGGACGTACGGACTGACCTACGAGCAGTACTTC. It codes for CASSLGKTGTYGLTYEQYF. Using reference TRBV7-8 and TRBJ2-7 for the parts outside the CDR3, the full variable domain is GAGVSQSPRYKVAKRGQDVALRCDPISGHVSLFWYQQALGQGPEFLTYFQNEAQLDKSGLPSDRFFAERPEGSVSTLKIQRTQQEDSAVYLCASSLGKTGTYGLTYEQYFGPGTRLTVT.

DNA of the CDR3: TGTGCCAGCTCCCCTCTAGGATCAGACAATGAGCAGTTCTTC. This sequence encodes CASSPLGSDNEQFF. This chain uses TRBV18 with TRBJ2-1, with D unclear. There are 14 residues in the CDR3. V shed 6 bases and J shed 5 bases, with 14 bases lying between them. Germline assignment: CDR1 KGHSH and CDR2 LQKENI. Using reference TRBV18 and TRBJ2-1 for the parts outside the CDR3, the full variable domain is NAGVMQNPRHLVRRRGQEARLRCSPMKGHSHVYWYRQLPEEGLKFMVYLQKENIIDESGMPKERFSAEFPKEGPSILRIQQVVRGDSAAYFCASSPLGSDNEQFFGPGTRLTVL.

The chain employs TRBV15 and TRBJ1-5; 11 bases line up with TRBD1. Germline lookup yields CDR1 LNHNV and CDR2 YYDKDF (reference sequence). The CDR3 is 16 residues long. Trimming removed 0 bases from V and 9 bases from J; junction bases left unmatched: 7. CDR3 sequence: CATSREKGQGVRPQHF. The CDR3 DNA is TGTGCCACCAGCAGAGAAAAGGGACAGGGGGTACGGCCCCAGCATTTT.

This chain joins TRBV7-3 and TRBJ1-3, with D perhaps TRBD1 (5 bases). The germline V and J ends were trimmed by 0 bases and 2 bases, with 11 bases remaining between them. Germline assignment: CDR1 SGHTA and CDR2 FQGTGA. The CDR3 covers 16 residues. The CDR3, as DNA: TGTGCCAGCAGCTTAACTCGGCCAGGGACTGGAAACACCATATATTTT. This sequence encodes CASSLTRPGTGNTIYF.

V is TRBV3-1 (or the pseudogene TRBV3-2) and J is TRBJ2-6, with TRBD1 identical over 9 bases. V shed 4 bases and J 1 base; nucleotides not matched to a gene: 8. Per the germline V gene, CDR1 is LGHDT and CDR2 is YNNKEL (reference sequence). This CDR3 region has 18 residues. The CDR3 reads CASSPLTGGLSGANVLTF. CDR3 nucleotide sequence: TGTGCCAGCAGCCCATTGACAGGGGGTTTGTCTGGGGCCAACGTCCTGACTTTC.

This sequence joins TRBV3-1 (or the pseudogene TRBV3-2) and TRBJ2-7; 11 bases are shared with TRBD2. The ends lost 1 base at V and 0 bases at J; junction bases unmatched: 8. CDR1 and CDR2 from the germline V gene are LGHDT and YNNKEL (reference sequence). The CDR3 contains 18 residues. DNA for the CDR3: TGTGCCAGCAGCCAAGGAGCTAGCGGGGGGATAAGCTCCTACGAGCAGTACTTC. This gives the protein CASSQGASGGISSYEQYF.

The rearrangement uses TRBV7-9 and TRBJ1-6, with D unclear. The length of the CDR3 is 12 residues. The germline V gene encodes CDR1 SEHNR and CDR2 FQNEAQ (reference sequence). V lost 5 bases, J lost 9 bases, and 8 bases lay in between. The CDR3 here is CASSQQGSPLHF. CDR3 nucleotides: TGTGCCAGCAGCCAGCAAGGTTCACCCCTCCACTTT.

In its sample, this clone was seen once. The CDR3 DNA reads as TGCAGTGCCCCCCCCCGGGAGCCCCAGCATTTT. Protein sequence: CSAPPREPQHF. The chain recombines TRBV20-1 with TRBJ1-5, with unresolved D. The CDR3 is 11 amino acids. Germline V gene data show CDR1 as DFQATT and CDR2 as SNEGSKA (reference sequence). Trimming took 6 bases from V and 8 from J, leaving 11 bases between them.

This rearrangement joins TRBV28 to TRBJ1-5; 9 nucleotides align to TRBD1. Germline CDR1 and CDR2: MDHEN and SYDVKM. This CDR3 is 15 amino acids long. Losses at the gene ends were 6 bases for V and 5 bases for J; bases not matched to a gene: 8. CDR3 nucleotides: TGTGCCAGCAGGCTGGGACAGGGAAATTATCAGCCCCAGCATTTT. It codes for CASRLGQGNYQPQHF.